Below, 7 T cell receptor beta chains from the same sample are listed, as sequenced in a study of molecular identifiers for immune sequencing clone quantification. TCRdb used MiXCR to reprocess the PCR reads, holding one entry per CDR3 protein. The table has some 70,000 distinct CDR3 sequences, around 18% seen once; the top ten hold about 1.5%. The sequencing sample was made of naive CD8+ T cells from blood, with Jurkat cell RNA spiked in. Subset described: FACS-sorted CD8+CD4-CCR7+CD45RA+ naive T cells. These receptors all come from a human donor in good health. Some libraries in this study had Jurkat cell RNA spiked in.

Notes on this clonotype: With a much larger clone just one base away, this may be a read error. The CDR3 region has the DNA TGTGCCAGCAGTTTTGCTACGAACACTGAAGCTTTCTTT. It encodes CASSFATNTEAFF. The V call is TRBV27, the J call TRBJ1-1, with D unclear. The V end lost 3 bases, the J end lost 1 base, and 6 bases lay between the germline ends. CDR3 length: 13 residues. Germline V gives CDR1 MNHEY, CDR2 SMNVEV (reference sequence).

The chain has TRBV12-5 and TRBJ2-7; TRBD2 agrees at 10 bases. Germline CDR1 reads LGHNT; CDR2 reads FRNRAP. Trimming cost V 7 bases and J 0 bases; bases outside gene matches: 6. The CDR3 has 15 residues. This CDR3 is CASAPGLAVSYEQYF. The CDR3 bases are TGTGCTAGTGCCCCAGGACTAGCGGTCTCCTACGAGCAGTACTTC.

Details on this clonotype: It may be a read error: a sequence one base away is much more abundant. The chain combines TRBV7-9 with TRBJ2-5; D remains ambiguous. V was cut by 5 bases and J by 7 bases, with 11 bases left in between. This CDR3 has 12 residues. The V gene's germline CDR1 is SEHNR and CDR2 FQNEAQ (reference sequence). CDR3 in amino acids: CASSQPLGTQYF. The DNA of the CDR3 is TGTGCCAGCAGCCAGCCCCTGGGGACCCAGTACTTC.

This clonotype was seen ten or more times. The rearrangement joins TRBV19 to TRBJ2-2; 10 bases fit TRBD2. The CDR3 has 19 amino acids. In germline, CDR1 is LNHDA, CDR2 SQIVND (reference sequence). V gave up 3 bases and J gave up 7 bases; unmatched junction bases: 17. The CDR3 region has the DNA TGTGCCAGTAGTATGGGCCCGGCTGGAGCGGGAGGGCCGATCGGGGAGCTGTTTTTT. Protein sequence: CASSMGPAGAGGPIGELFF.

This clonotype was counted many times. V gene TRBV4-1 combines with J gene TRBJ2-7; D might be TRBD1 (6 bases). This CDR3 is built from 16 residues. Germline V gene lookup returns CDR1 MGHRA and CDR2 YSYEKL. V lost 3 bases and J 3 bases, leaving 18 bases between the germline ends. CDR3 loop: CASSQDPGHQIYEQYF. In DNA, the CDR3 is TGCGCCAGCAGCCAGGATCCGGGACATCAAATCTACGAGCAGTACTTC.

Details on this clonotype: One end of the junction varies from germline; a read error may be responsible. V is TRBV5-3 and J is TRBJ1-2; D is unresolved. TRBV5-3 counts as an open reading frame of uncertain function. This CDR3 region has 15 residues. CDR3 region: CASSLAPAPNCGYTF. CDR3 nucleotides: TGTGCCAGCAGCTTGGCCCCGGCCCCTAACTGTGGCTACACCTTT.

Concerning this clonotype: A single base separates this from a much larger clone, so it may be a read error. The chain has TRBV6-6 and TRBJ1-1; D not resolved. Germline loops: CDR1 MNHNY, CDR2 SVGAGI (reference sequence). The CDR3 consists of 11 residues. CDR3 sequence: CTSSYSRLAFF. The CDR3 DNA reads TGTACCAGCAGTTACTCCCGGTTGGCTTTCTTT.